This TCR beta chain appears in the sequencing data of a study of blood T cells in healthy people across ages (dated by TCRdb to the mid-2010s). Regarding the research as a whole: In model experiments, template switching captured roughly one uniquely barcoded TCR beta cDNA molecule for every two T cells. Donors of different ages were randomly distributed across sequencing lanes to avoid experimental bias. Age-related changes in TCR beta repertoire diversity were measured in the study by deep sequencing normalized with unique cDNA molecular identifiers. For two donors (one aged 18 to 29 and one aged 80 or older), the study analyzed two additional independent replicas of 1 million unique cDNA reads from the same blood draw. The donors were split into four age groups: young (average 16 years), middle-aged (about 40), aged (around 67) and long-lived (over 80). Study-level results and caveats: Conclusive comparison of naive and antigen-experienced compartments was prevented by the profiling of bulk unsorted PBMCs. Compared with the aged group, the long-lived group had more naive CD4+ T cells, fewer expanded clones and increased TCR diversity, a pattern suggesting age selection. Estimates of total diversity based on one million sequenced T cells were regarded as lower bounds and as underestimates. A strong correlation was found between observed TCR beta diversity and the percentage of naive T cells measured by flow cytometry. The CMV infection status of donors was not known, potentially confounding age-related changes in expanded clonotypes. As age increased, observed TCR beta diversity per million T cells dropped in a roughly linear way, and a significant reduction was already evident by age around 41.

The approximately 41 donors, aged about 6 to 100 years, were systemically healthy Caucasian individuals from Russia. Around 10 milliliters of peripheral blood were collected from each donor into EDTA-treated Vacutainer tubes. Ficoll-Paque density-gradient centrifugation was used to isolate PBMCs, with at least 6 million per sample. Trizol reagent was used to extract total RNA from the PBMCs, yielding at least 6 micrograms per sample. For every donor, an aliquot of PBMCs went through flow cytometry to measure the percentages of naive CD45RAhigh/CD27high T cells. Points on this clonotype: Which antigen it targets is not known. No base quality information exists; no much larger clone differs at one position.

Receptor libraries were prepared by 5' RACE. The run used an Illumina HiSeq 2500. A second roughly 7 to 12 cycle PCR used a sample-barcoded 5' primer and a J-beta primer mix. Each TCR beta cDNA molecule received a unique molecular identifier from a template-switch 5' adaptor carrying 12 random nucleotides. Each sample yielded at least 3 million CDR3-containing paired-end reads. First-strand cDNA synthesis was performed from all RNA using the Mint cDNA synthesis kit, with priming by a TRBC-specific oligonucleotide. All cDNA was treated with uracil-DNA glycosylase and then went through a first 18-cycle PCR with the universal primers M1SS and BC2_uni_R. In the paper's pipeline: For normalization, 1 million high-quality reads, each with a distinct molecular identifier, were randomly selected from each sample. Reads sharing molecular identifiers were discarded rather than binned into consensus sequences. MiTCR, set to a Q25 quality threshold and the strictest error-elimination algorithm, was used for CDR3 identification, clonotype clustering and error correction. A nonparametric unseen species model with Euler transformation was used to estimate a lower bound on total TCR beta diversity. Using fastp at Q25 and MiXCR, TCRdb reprocessed the public reads and kept productive beta chains. Here each entry gathers all rows of one CDR3 protein and keeps the most common genes and DNA. TCRdb, not the original authors, processed these V and J calls. The sample has about 970,000 distinct CDR3 sequences on record, roughly half of them singletons. The ten largest clones add up to 20% to 25% of the sample.

The CDR3 holds 18 amino acids from the cysteine to the phenylalanine. Just CDR3 DNA is preserved here, 54 bases in frame from base 1. CDR1 and CDR2 are read off the germline V gene (reference sequence) as SEHNR and FQNEAQ. V loses 5 bases at its end and J loses 6 bases; junction bases beyond the gene matches: 14. Sequencing was carried out using blood. The source is a woman aged 60-75 years in good health. Recombination joined TRBV7-9 with TRBJ2-3; 13 central bases correspond to TRBD2. The nucleotides read TGTGCCAGCAGCCCGGGACTAGCGGGGATCATAATGGGGGATACGCAGTATTTT. Its translation is CASSPGLAGIIMGDTQYF.